These 3 T cell receptor beta chains were sequenced from one sample in a study of technical replicates of blood from a handful of donors. The assay was immunoSEQ multiplex PCR, and TCRdb's table has in-frame clones only and misses some. The profile shows approximately 80,000 clones, 89% of them singletons. Source material: T cells isolated from PBMCs. Receptor source: a human donor in good health.

V is TRBV4-1 and J is TRBJ2-1, with TRBD2 as a possible D gene (5 bases). The germline CDR1 and CDR2 sequences are MGHRA and YSYEKL. With 0 bases removed from V and 7 bases from J, the gap between germline ends came to 19 bases. The CDR3 contains 17 residues. The CDR3 bases are TGCGCCAGCAGCCAAGATGCTTGGGCTAGCTCGAGGAATGAGCAGTTCTTC. Translated, it gives CASSQDAWASSRNEQFF.

The chain combines TRBV6-5 with TRBJ2-3; TRBD2 agrees at 8 bases. The CDR3 contains 16 residues. The germline CDR1 and CDR2 sequences are MNHEY and SVGAGI. V lost 2 bases and J lost 5; bases outside the gene matches: 9. The CDR3 here is CASSYESAGAIDTQYF. The CDR3 nucleotides read TGTGCCAGCAGTTACGAGTCAGCGGGAGCGATAGATACGCAGTATTTT.

Only one count was recorded for this clone. The rearrangement joins TRBV2 to TRBJ2-3; 10 bases are shared with TRBD1. The length of the CDR3 is 14 residues. Germline V CDR1 and CDR2: SNHLY, FYNNEI. The V segment lost 10 bases and the J segment 3 bases; nucleotides outside the gene matches: 7. CDR3 in DNA: TGTGCCACCTCTAGGGACAGGGGAACAGATACGCAGTATTTT. Translating it yields CATSRDRGTDTQYF.